The present entry profiles one TCR beta chain with its context. The CDR3 runs to 15 residues. TCRdb's copy holds only in-frame clones and misses some; the assay was immunoSEQ multiplex PCR. The sample contains 250,000 to 300,000 clones, 88% of which appear only once. The data stem from a study of blood T cell repertoires in COVID-19. The rearrangement uses TRBV21-1 and TRBJ1-1. TRBV21-1 is assigned pseudogene status. Material: PBMCs or T cells enriched from blood (not recorded which). The source of this sequence is a woman younger than 45 who had recovered from COVID-19. The CDR3 DNA is TGTGCCAGCAGCAAAGGAGTTATTGGGAACACTGAAGCTTTCTTT. Protein: CASSKGVIGNTEAFF.